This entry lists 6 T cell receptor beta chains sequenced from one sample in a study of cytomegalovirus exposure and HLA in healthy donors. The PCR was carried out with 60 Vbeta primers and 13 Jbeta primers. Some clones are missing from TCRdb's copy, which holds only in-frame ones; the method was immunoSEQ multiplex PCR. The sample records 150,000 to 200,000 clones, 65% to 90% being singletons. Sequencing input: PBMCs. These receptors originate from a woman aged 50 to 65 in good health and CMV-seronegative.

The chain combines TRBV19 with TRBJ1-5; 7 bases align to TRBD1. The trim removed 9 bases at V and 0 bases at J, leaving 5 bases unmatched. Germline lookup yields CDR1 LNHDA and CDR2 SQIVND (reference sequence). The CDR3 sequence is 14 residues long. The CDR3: CASRDRDSNQPQHF. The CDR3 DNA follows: TGTGCCAGCCGGGACAGAGATAGCAATCAGCCCCAGCATTTT.

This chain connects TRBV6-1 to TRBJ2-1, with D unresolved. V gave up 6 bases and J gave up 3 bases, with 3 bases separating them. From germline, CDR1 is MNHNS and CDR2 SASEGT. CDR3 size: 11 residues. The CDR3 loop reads CASRHYNEQFF. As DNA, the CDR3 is TGTGCCAGCAGACACTACAATGAGCAGTTCTTC.

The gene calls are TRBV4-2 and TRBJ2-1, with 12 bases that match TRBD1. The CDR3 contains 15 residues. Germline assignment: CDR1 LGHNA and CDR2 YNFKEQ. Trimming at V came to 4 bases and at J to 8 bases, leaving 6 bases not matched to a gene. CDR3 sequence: CASSPPGTGGYEQFF. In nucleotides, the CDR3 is TGTGCCAGCAGCCCCCCAGGGACAGGGGGCTATGAGCAGTTCTTC.

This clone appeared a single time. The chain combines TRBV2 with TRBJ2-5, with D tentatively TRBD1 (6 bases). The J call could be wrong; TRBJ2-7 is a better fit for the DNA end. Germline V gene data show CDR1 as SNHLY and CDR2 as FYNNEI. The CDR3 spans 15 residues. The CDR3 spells CASSRQASFAYEQYF. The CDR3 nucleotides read TGTGCCAGCAGTAGACAGGCTTCTTTTGCCTACGAGCAGTACTTC.

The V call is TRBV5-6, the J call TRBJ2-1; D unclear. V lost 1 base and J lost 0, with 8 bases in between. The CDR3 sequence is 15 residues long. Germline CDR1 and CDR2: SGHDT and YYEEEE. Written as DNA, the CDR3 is TGTGCCAGCAGCTTGTCGAGGAGCTCCTACAATGAGCAGTTCTTC. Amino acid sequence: CASSLSRSSYNEQFF.

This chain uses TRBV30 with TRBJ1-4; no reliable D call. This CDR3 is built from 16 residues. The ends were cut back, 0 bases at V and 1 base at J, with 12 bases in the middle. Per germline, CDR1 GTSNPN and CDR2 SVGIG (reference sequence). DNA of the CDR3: TGTGCCTGGAGTGTACGTTTAACCGGAACTAATGAAAAACTGTTTTTT. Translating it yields CAWSVRLTGTNEKLFF. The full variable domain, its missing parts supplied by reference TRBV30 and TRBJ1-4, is SQTIHQWPATLVQPVGSPLSLECTVEGTSNPNLYWYRQAAGRGLQLLFYSVGIGQISSEVPQNLSASRPQDRQFILSSKKLLLSDSGFYLCAWSVRLTGTNEKLFFGSGTQLSVL.